This TCR beta chain was recorded in a study of blood T cells in healthy people across ages. Study-level results: Observed TCR beta diversity per million T cells went down as age went up. This fall followed a roughly linear course with age. Estimated diversity, derived from one million T cells, was regarded as an underestimate.

This clonotype was seen only once. The target antigen is unknown. Staff drew roughly 10 milliliters of peripheral blood from each donor. Each sample provided at least 5 micrograms of extracted total RNA. CDR1 is KGHDR, CDR2 SFDVKD, per germline. This CDR3 spans 18 amino acids. Trimming stripped 4 bases from V and 4 bases from J, with 22 bases between. Through a sample-barcoded 5' primer and a J-beta primer mix, a second PCR was run for about 6 to 11 cycles. In TCRdb, the 5' RACE reads were re-called with MiXCR into one record per CDR3 protein. Of about 760,000 distinct CDR3 sequences in the sample, around 50% were seen once.

Input material: blood. The receptor was isolated from a man aged 40-49 years in good health. The genes are TRBV24-1 and TRBJ2-1; D assignment may be TRBD1 or TRBD2 (6 bases each). The CDR3 DNA sequence: TGTGCCACCAGTGAATCTCGGACAGTCCGGGGGCATTACAATGAGCAGTTCTTC. Translated: CATSESRTVRGHYNEQFF.